This T cell receptor (beta chain) was retrieved from a study of patients and donors after allogeneic stem cell transplantation. This CDR3 is built from 15 residues. Germline CDR1 and CDR2: DFQATT and SNEGSKA (reference sequence). Trimming took 1 base from V and 0 from J, leaving 9 bases between them. A single record per CDR3 protein comes from TCRdb applying MiXCR to the RT-PCR reads. The sample yields about 410,000 distinct CDR3 sequences, 16% seen once. In its sample, this clonotype was seen a few times. The specimen sequenced was blood, either unsorted or a sorted T cell fraction (not recorded which). The TCR sequence derives from a human donor who was either an allogeneic HSCT recipient or a stem cell or donor lymphocyte infusion donor (not recorded which). It is not recorded whose cells these are; they may come from a transplant donor. The chain combines TRBV20-1 with TRBJ2-2; D remains ambiguous. CDR3 protein: CSARAITTNTGELFF. CDR3 sequence (DNA): TGCAGTGCTAGAGCCATAACGACGAACACCGGGGAGCTGTTTTTT.